This record looks at one TCR beta chain sequence and its context. Here immunoSEQ multiplex PCR was the method, and the copy in TCRdb shows in-frame clones only, minus some. Of 90,000 or so clones listed, 84% are singletons. This record belongs to a study of blood T cell repertoires in COVID-19. The wider study: From T cells, B-cell-depleted T cells, or PBMCs came the material, which was cDNA or gDNA.

This receptor was taken from a man between 60 and 75 years old with acute or convalescent COVID-19. The sequencing sample was made of peripheral blood.

In nucleotides, the CDR3 is TGTGCCACCAGCAGGAGACAGTCCCTCTTAGATGGCTACACCTTC. Translated: CATSRRQSLLDGYTF. The chain recombines TRBV15 with TRBJ1-2, with D maybe TRBD1 (5 bases). This CDR3 has 15 residues. The V gene's germline CDR1 is LNHNV and CDR2 YYDKDF (reference sequence). V dropped 3 bases and J dropped 6 bases, with 17 bases sitting between them. The variable domain in full, completed from reference TRBV15 and TRBJ1-2, reads DAMVIQNPRYQVTQFGKPVTLSCSQTLNHNVMYWYQQKSSQAPKLLFHYYDKDFNNEADTPDNFQSRRPNTSFCFLDIRSPGLGDTAMYLCATSRRQSLLDGYTFGSGTRLTVV.